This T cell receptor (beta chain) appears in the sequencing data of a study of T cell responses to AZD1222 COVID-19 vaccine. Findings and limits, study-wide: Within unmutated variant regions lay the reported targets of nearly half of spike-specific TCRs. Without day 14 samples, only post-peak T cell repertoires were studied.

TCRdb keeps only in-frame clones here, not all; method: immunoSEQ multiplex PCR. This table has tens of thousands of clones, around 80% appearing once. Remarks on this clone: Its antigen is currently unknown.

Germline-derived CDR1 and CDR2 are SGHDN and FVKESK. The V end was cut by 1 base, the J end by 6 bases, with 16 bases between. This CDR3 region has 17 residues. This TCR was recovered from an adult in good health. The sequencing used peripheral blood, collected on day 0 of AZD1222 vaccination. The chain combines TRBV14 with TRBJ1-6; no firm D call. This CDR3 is CASSQVYIDPFNSPLHF. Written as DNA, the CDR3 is TGTGCCAGCAGCCAAGTTTACATCGACCCATTTAATTCACCCCTCCACTTT.